This T cell receptor (beta chain) was identified during a study of response to subunit inactivated influenza vaccine. Whole-study findings and limits: That few new T cells are recruited by each seasonal influenza vaccination was the authors' suggestion.

Per germline, CDR1 SQVTM and CDR2 ANQGSEA. The CDR3 length is 11 residues. The germline V and J ends were trimmed by 3 bases and 6 bases, with 6 bases remaining between them. This clonotype was detected only a few times. Its antigen is unidentified. TCRdb re-called the RT-PCR reads with MiXCR, one entry per CDR3 protein. The sample lists 530,000 or so distinct CDR3 sequences, 14% occurring once. The sample consisted of PBMCs from blood, taken less than 13 days after vaccination. The rearrangement uses TRBV29-1 and TRBJ2-1, with a weak D call TRBD1 (5 bases). The TCR originated in a man between 50 and 59 years old who received an inactivated influenza vaccine. As DNA, the CDR3 is TGCAGCGTTGACAGGGTCAATGAGCAGTTCTTC. Its translation: CSVDRVNEQFF.